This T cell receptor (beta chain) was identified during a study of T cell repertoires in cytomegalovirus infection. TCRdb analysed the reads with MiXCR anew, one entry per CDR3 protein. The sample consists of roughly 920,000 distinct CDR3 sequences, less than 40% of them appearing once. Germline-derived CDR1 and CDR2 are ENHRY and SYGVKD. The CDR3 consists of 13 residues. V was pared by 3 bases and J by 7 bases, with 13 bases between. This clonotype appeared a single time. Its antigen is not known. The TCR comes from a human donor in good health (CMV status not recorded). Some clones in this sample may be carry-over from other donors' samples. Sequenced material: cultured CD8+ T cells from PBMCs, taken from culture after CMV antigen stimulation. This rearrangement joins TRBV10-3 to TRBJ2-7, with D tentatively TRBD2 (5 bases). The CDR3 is CAISELVVREQYF. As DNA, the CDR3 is TGTGCCATCAGTGAACTAGTTGTGAGGGAGCAGTACTTC.